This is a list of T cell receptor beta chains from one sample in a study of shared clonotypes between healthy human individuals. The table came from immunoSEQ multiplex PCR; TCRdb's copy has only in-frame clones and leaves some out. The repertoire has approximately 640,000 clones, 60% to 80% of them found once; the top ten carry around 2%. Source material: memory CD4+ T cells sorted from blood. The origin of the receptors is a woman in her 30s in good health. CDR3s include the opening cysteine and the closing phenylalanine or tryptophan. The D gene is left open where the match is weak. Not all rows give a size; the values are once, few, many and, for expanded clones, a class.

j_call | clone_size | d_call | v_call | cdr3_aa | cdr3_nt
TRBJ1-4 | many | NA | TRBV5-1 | CASSLEAGDEKLFF | TGCGCCAGCAGCTTGGAGGCAGGAGATGAAAAACTGTTTTTT
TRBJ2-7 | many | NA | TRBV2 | CASRRYEQYF | TGTGCCAGCAGAAGGTACGAGCAGTACTTC
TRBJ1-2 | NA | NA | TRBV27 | CASTNYKDYGYTF | TGTGCCAGCACCAACTACAAGGACTATGGCTACACCTTC
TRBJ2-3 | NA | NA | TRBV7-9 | CASSLGKKDTQYF | TGTGCCAGCAGCTTAGGGAAGAAAGATACGCAGTATTTT
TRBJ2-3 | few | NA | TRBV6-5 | CASSYSSTDTQYF | TGTGCCAGCAGTTACTCGAGCACAGATACGCAGTATTTT
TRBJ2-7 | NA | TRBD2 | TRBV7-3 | CASSLGPSGSYEQYF | TGTGCCAGCAGCTTAGGTCCTAGCGGGTCCTACGAGCAGTACTTC
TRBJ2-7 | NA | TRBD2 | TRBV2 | CASTLRQGLAGAEQYF | TGTGCCAGCACCCTCCGGCAGGGGCTAGCGGGAGCCGAGCAGTACTTC
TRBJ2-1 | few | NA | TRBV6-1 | CASSSKPPNYNEQFF | TGTGCCAGCAGTTCGAAGCCACCGAATTACAATGAGCAGTTCTTC
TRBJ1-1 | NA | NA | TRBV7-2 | CASSLGQVTDTEAFF | TGTGCCAGCAGCTTAGGACAGGTAACCGACACTGAAGCTTTCTTT
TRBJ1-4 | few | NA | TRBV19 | CASSIEDSFNEKLFF | TGTGCCAGTAGTATAGAGGACAGCTTTAATGAAAAACTGTTTTTT